The 27 T cell receptor beta chains below come from one sample, sequenced in a study of vaccination effects on CD4 cells after COVID-19 (dated 2022 in TCRdb). To identify antigen-specific CD4+ T cell clonotypes by their expansion, the ViraFEST assay first stimulated PBMC with viral peptide pools and then applied TCR sequencing. After around ten days of culture, CD4+ T cells were isolated with the EasySep CD4+ T cell isolation kit. The absence of prior SARS-CoV-2 infection in healthy vaccine recipients was confirmed by negative nucleocapsid antibodies before and after vaccination. No antigen has been assigned to these receptors. Library construction relied on the immunoSEQ multiplex PCR assay. Not all clones reach the TCRdb copy of this immuneACCESS table, which keeps in-frame sequences only. Checked studies attribute under half of the gap to unresolved V genes and leave the rest unexplained. Recorded for this sample are around 45,000 clones; around 77% of them occurred a single time. The top ten clonotypes cover more than 10% of the sample.

The source material was CD4+ T cells from PBMCs cultured with SARS-CoV-2 spike peptides, sampled before COVID-19 vaccination. The sample's cell subset or site label, in plain terms: SARS-CoV-2 spike overlapping peptide pool stimulation. The source of these receptors is a human donor who received a COVID-19 vaccine.

V and J are TRBV18 and TRBJ1-1; weak D call: TRBD1 (5 bases). In germline, CDR1 is KGHSH, CDR2 LQKENI. This CDR3 is built from 14 residues. V lost 4 bases and J lost 2, with 11 bases in between. The CDR3 DNA reads as TGTGCCAGCTCACGGGCGACAGAAAACACTGAAGCTTTCTTT. Translation gives CASSRATENTEAFF.

This chain uses TRBV19 with TRBJ1-5; no definite D call. V dropped 6 bases and J dropped 0 bases, with 12 bases sitting between them. Germline V gene sequence: CDR1 LNHDA, CDR2 SQIVND (reference sequence). This CDR3 has 15 residues. The CDR3 DNA sequence: TGTGCCAGTAGGGTCTTGGAAAATAGCAATCAGCCCCAGCATTTT. Amino acids: CASRVLENSNQPQHF.

The V and J genes are TRBV7-3 and TRBJ2-1, with TRBD1 matching 9 bases. CDR1 is SGHTA and CDR2 is FQGTGA in the germline V gene. The J segment lost 8 bases and the V segment lost 4 bases, leaving 15 bases of the junction unmatched. The CDR3 spans 17 residues. CDR3 protein: CASSSKSTGGGTHEQFF. CDR3 DNA sequence: TGTGCCAGCAGCTCCAAGTCTACAGGGGGCGGCACCCATGAGCAGTTCTTC.

The gene calls are TRBV15 and TRBJ2-3; 8 nucleotides align to TRBD2. The CDR3 contains 16 residues. Germline V gene lookup returns CDR1 LNHNV and CDR2 YYDKDF (reference sequence). V was pared by 3 bases and J by 4 bases, with 9 bases of the junction left unmatched. CDR3 loop: CATSRVFGGGPDTQYF. CDR3 coding DNA: TGTGCCACCAGCAGGGTCTTCGGGGGGGGGCCAGATACGCAGTATTTT.

V is TRBV5-1 and J is TRBJ2-1, with 8 bases that match TRBD2. The CDR3 length is 16 residues. The V segment lost 0 bases and the J segment 9 bases; nucleotides outside the gene matches: 11. CDR1 and CDR2 from the germline V gene are SGHRS and YFSETQ. CDR3 in DNA: TGCGCCAGCAGCTTGGAGTACGCGGGGGGCGCGGGTGAGCAGTTCTTC. Translated: CASSLEYAGGAGEQFF. Supplemented by reference TRBV5-1 and TRBJ2-1, the full variable domain reads KAGVTQTPRYLIKTRGQQVTLSCSPISGHRSVSWYQQTPGQGLQFLFEYFSETQRNKGNFPGRFSGRQFSNSRSEMNVSTLELGDSALYLCASSLEYAGGAGEQFFGPGTRLTVL.

The rearrangement joins TRBV19 to TRBJ2-2, with 9 nucleotides matching TRBD2. The CDR3 runs 17 residues. The trim removed 1 base at V and 0 bases at J, leaving 3 bases unmatched. Germline lookup yields CDR1 LNHDA and CDR2 SQIVND (reference sequence). CDR3 in amino acids: CASSIGPSGANTGELFF. DNA for the CDR3: TGTGCCAGTAGTATAGGTCCTAGCGGGGCGAACACCGGGGAGCTGTTTTTT. Together with reference TRBV19 and TRBJ2-2, the CDR3 gives the full variable domain: DGGITQSPKYLFRKEGQNVTLSCEQNLNHDAMYWYRQDPGQGLRLIYYSQIVNDFQKGDIAEGYSVSREKKESFPLTVTSAQKNPTAFYLCASSIGPSGANTGELFFGEGSRLTVL.

The chain employs TRBV2 and TRBJ2-3, with D possibly TRBD1 on 5 matching bases. Germline lookup yields CDR1 SNHLY and CDR2 FYNNEI. The CDR3 is made up of 15 amino acids. The V end lost 1 base, the J end lost 0 bases, and 8 bases lay between the germline ends. The CDR3, as DNA: TGTGCCAGCAGTGAAGTCAGGGCTAGCACAGATACGCAGTATTTT. This encodes CASSEVRASTDTQYF. The entire variable domain, with the rest obtained from reference TRBV2 and TRBJ2-3, is as follows: EPEVTQTPSHQVTQMGQEVILRCVPISNHLYFYWYRQILGQKVEFLVSFYNNEISEKSEIFDDQFSVERPDGSNFTLKIRSTKLEDSAMYFCASSEVRASTDTQYFGPGTRLTVL.

DNA of the CDR3: TGTGCCAGCAGTGAAAGGTCTGGCGACAAGGTCCTCGGGGAGCTGTTTTTT. As protein: CASSERSGDKVLGELFF. V is TRBV25-1 and J is TRBJ2-2; no reliable D call. Trimming removed 2 bases from V and 7 bases from J, with 20 bases in between. The V gene's germline CDR1 is MGHDK and CDR2 SYGVNS. This CDR3 region has 17 residues.

The chain employs TRBV29-1 and TRBJ2-6; weak D call: TRBD1 (5 bases). The CDR3 covers 14 residues. The V gene's germline CDR1 is SQVTM and CDR2 ANQGSEA. Trimming left V 6 bases short and J 0 bases short, with 9 bases between. The CDR3 here is CSVDSSSGANVLTF. The CDR3 DNA sequence: TGCAGCGTAGACAGTAGCTCTGGGGCCAACGTCCTGACTTTC.

The chain couples TRBV6-6 to TRBJ1-1, with D uncertain. The CDR3 is made up of 14 amino acids. The V and J ends lost 2 bases and 3 bases respectively, with 10 bases between them. Germline V gene sequence: CDR1 MNHNY, CDR2 SVGAGI (reference sequence). The CDR3, as DNA: TGTGCCAGCAGTTACATCGGGGTTGACACTGAAGCTTTCTTT. Translation gives CASSYIGVDTEAFF.

The V gene is TRBV6-4, the J gene TRBJ2-1; 11 bases match TRBD1. Germline trimming cut 6 bases from V and 3 bases from J; bases unmatched to any gene: 4. The germline gives CDR1 MRHNA, CDR2 SNTAGT. This CDR3 has 15 amino acids. CDR3 DNA sequence: TGTGCCAGCAGCCGGACAGGGGGCGACTACAATGAGCAGTTCTTC. Translating it yields CASSRTGGDYNEQFF.

The J gene is TRBJ2-3, the V gene TRBV29-1; no clear D gene. The V end was cut by 4 bases, the J end by 4 bases, with 12 bases between. CDR1 is SQVTM, CDR2 ANQGSEA, per germline. The CDR3 runs to 13 residues. CDR3: CSVVRPGSDTQYF. CDR3 nucleotides: TGCAGCGTTGTGCGTCCAGGCTCAGATACGCAGTATTTT.

V usage is TRBV5-6 and J usage is TRBJ2-3; 7 nucleotides line up with TRBD2. The junction had 9 bases not matched to a gene; V was cut back by 3 bases and J by 2 bases. Germline V gives CDR1 SGHDT, CDR2 YYEEEE. The CDR3 totals 16 residues. The CDR3, as DNA: TGTGCCAGCAGCTGGGACTACCCCCGCGACACAGATACGCAGTATTTT. Residues: CASSWDYPRDTDTQYF. The full variable domain, its missing parts supplied by reference TRBV5-6 and TRBJ2-3, is DAGVTQSPTHLIKTRGQQVTLRCSPKSGHDTVSWYQQALGQGPQFIFQYYEEEERQRGNFPDRFSGHQFPNYSSELNVNALLLGDSALYLCASSWDYPRDTDTQYFGPGTRLTVL.

This rearrangement joins TRBV19 to TRBJ1-5; weak D call: TRBD1 (5 bases). The V and J ends lost 6 bases and 7 bases respectively, with 19 bases between them. The CDR3 is 15 residues long. From germline, CDR1 is LNHDA and CDR2 SQIVND (reference sequence). The CDR3 reads CASSPGTASGQPQHF. CDR3 bases: TGTGCCAGTAGCCCCGGGACGGCTAGCGGGCAGCCCCAGCATTTT.

The CDR3 sequence is CASSLATVNSPLHF. In DNA form, the CDR3 reads TGTGCCAGCAGCTTAGCAACAGTTAATTCACCCCTCCACTTT. J is TRBJ1-6 and V is TRBV7-2; D not certain. This CDR3 contains 14 residues. V lost 0 bases and J lost 6, with 6 bases in between. The V gene's germline CDR1 is SGHTA and CDR2 FQGNSA.

The V and J genes are TRBV7-9 and TRBJ1-1; D call uncertain. V shed 0 bases and J shed 4 bases, with 9 bases lying between them. Germline CDR1 is SEHNR and CDR2 is FQNEAQ (reference sequence). The CDR3 extends over 14 amino acids. This CDR3 reads CASSLAVGSTEAFF. CDR3 DNA sequence: TGTGCCAGCAGCTTAGCGGTGGGGAGCACTGAAGCTTTCTTT.

This CDR3 is CASSLEARGNGYTF. Here the CDR3 DNA reads TGTGCCAGCAGCTTGGAGGCACGTGGAAATGGCTACACCTTC. The gene calls are TRBV5-8 and TRBJ1-2; D is unclear. Germline assignment: CDR1 SGHTS and CDR2 YDEGEE. The V gene lost 0 bases and the J gene lost 6 bases, with 12 bases spanning the gap. There are 14 residues in the CDR3.

The rearrangement links TRBV6-5 to TRBJ1-2; TRBD1 might be the D (6 bases). Looked up from germline, CDR1 is MNHEY and CDR2 is SVGAGI. The V end was cut by 7 bases, the J end by 4 bases, with 13 bases between. The CDR3 is made up of 13 amino acids. This CDR3 reads CASMRTAFYGYTF. The DNA for the CDR3 is TGTGCCAGCATGCGGACAGCATTCTATGGCTACACCTTC.

In its sample, this clone was seen a few times. The CDR3 protein is CASRLGQGEIYNSPLHF. In DNA form, the CDR3 reads TGCGCCAGCAGGCTCGGACAGGGGGAGATTTATAATTCACCCCTCCACTTT. The chain carries TRBV4-1 and TRBJ1-6; 10 bases are a match to TRBD1. With 6 bases clipped from V and 4 bases from J, the junction kept 9 bases outside the gene matches. Looked up from germline, CDR1 is MGHRA and CDR2 is YSYEKL. The CDR3 totals 17 residues.

The rearrangement links TRBV5-8 to TRBJ1-1; D remains ambiguous. V was shortened by 3 bases and J by 6 bases, with 6 bases between the two germline ends. Germline values: CDR1 SGHTS, CDR2 YDEGEE. The CDR3 loop spans 11 amino acids. The CDR3 bases are TGTGCCAGCAGCTGGTGGTCTGAAGCTTTCTTT. It encodes CASSWWSEAFF.

This sequence joins TRBV15 and TRBJ2-3; D is tentatively TRBD1 or TRBD2 (5 bases each). Germline assignment: CDR1 LNHNV and CDR2 YYDKDF (reference sequence). The ends were cut back, 1 base at V and 3 bases at J, with 8 bases in the middle. This CDR3 contains 14 residues. CDR3 protein: CATSRVGDTDTQYF. Written as DNA, the CDR3 is TGTGCCACCAGCAGAGTGGGGGATACAGATACGCAGTATTTT.

This chain joins TRBV19 and TRBJ1-6; 7 nucleotides match TRBD1. The CDR3 has 15 residues. Germline trimming cut 9 bases from V and 5 bases from J; bases unmatched to any gene: 10. Per the germline V gene, CDR1 is LNHDA and CDR2 is SQIVND (reference sequence). DNA for the CDR3: TGTGCCAGGACCGGGGACAGATCGGATAATTCACCCCTCCACTTT. Its protein is CARTGDRSDNSPLHF.

J is TRBJ2-7 and V is TRBV5-8; D tentatively fits TRBD1 or TRBD2 (7 bases each). Trimming cost V 10 bases and J 4 bases, with 15 bases left between them. The CDR3 is 12 residues long. Per the germline V gene, CDR1 is SGHTS and CDR2 is YDEGEE. The CDR3 is CAGGDRTYEQYV. CDR3 nucleotide sequence: TGTGCCGGGGGGGACAGAACTTACGAGCAGTACGTC.

This rearrangement joins TRBV29-1 to TRBJ2-2, with TRBD2 matching over 10 bases. The V segment lost 7 bases and the J segment 5 bases; nucleotides outside the gene matches: 10. CDR3 size: 15 residues. Germline CDR1 is SQVTM and CDR2 is ANQGSEA. The CDR3 here is CSAGGATSGTGELFF. In DNA form, the CDR3 reads TGCAGCGCCGGGGGGGCGACTAGCGGGACCGGGGAGCTGTTTTTT.

The J gene is TRBJ2-1, the V gene TRBV5-1; 8 nucleotides line up with TRBD1. V dropped 3 bases and J dropped 4; count of bases not matched to a gene: 6. This CDR3 spans 15 amino acids. Germline V gene sequence: CDR1 SGHRS, CDR2 YFSETQ. CDR3 region: CASSSTGTGYNEQFF. DNA of the CDR3: TGCGCCAGCAGCTCCACCGGGACAGGATACAATGAGCAGTTCTTC.

The rearrangement links TRBV11-2 to TRBJ1-3; D ambiguous. The germline CDR1 and CDR2 sequences are SGHAT and FQNNGV. The CDR3 contains 14 residues. V lost 10 bases and J lost 0, with 13 bases in between. The DNA for the CDR3 is TGTGCCACCGGACGTATTTCCTCTGGAAACACCATATATTTT. Protein sequence: CATGRISSGNTIYF.

V usage is TRBV3-1 (or the pseudogene TRBV3-2) and J usage is TRBJ2-1; possibly TRBD1 for D (6 bases). CDR3 length: 16 amino acids. With 2 bases removed from V and 5 bases from J, the gap between germline ends came to 16 bases. CDR1 is LGHDT and CDR2 is YNNKEL in the germline V gene (reference sequence). In DNA form, the CDR3 reads TGTGCCAGCAGCCAACATGGGGGCCTCGGACACAATGAGCAGTTCTTC. Translated: CASSQHGGLGHNEQFF.